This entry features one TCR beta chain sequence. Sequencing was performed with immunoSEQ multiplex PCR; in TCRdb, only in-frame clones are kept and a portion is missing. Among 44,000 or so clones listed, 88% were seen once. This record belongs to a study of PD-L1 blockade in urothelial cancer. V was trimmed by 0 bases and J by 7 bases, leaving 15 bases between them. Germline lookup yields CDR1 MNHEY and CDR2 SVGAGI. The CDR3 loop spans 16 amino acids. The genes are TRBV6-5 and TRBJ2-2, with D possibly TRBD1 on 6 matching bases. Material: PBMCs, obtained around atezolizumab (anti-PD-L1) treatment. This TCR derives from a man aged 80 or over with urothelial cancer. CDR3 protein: CASSYSIPGVDGELFF. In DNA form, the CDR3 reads TGTGCCAGCAGTTACTCGATTCCAGGGGTGGACGGGGAGCTGTTTTTT.